One and the same sample provided the 13 T cell receptor beta chains below, sequenced in a study of shared clonotypes between healthy human individuals. The assay was immunoSEQ multiplex PCR, and TCRdb's table has in-frame clones only and misses some. The repertoire holds over a million clones, with approximately 78% as singletons. Source material: memory CD4+ T cells from PBMCs. Subset reported: CD45RA-negative fraction. Receptor source: a man younger than 35 in good health. Some clones in this sample may be carry-over from other donors' samples.

The genes are TRBV11-2 and TRBJ1-1; D call uncertain. Deletions cut 2 bases from V and 1 base from J, with 8 bases between. This CDR3 is built from 14 residues. Germline V gives CDR1 SGHAT, CDR2 FQNNGV. The CDR3, as DNA: TGTGCCAGCAGCTTAATCTGGGGGAACACTGAAGCTTTCTTT. It specifies CASSLIWGNTEAFF.

The chain joins TRBV5-1 to TRBJ1-2; 9 bases are shared with TRBD1. Trimming took 4 bases from V and 4 from J; bases not matched to a gene: 8. The germline CDR1 and CDR2 sequences are SGHRS and YFSETQ. The CDR3 consists of 15 residues. As DNA, the CDR3 is TGCGCCAGCAGCCAAAGCACAGGGGGCGGCTATGGCTACACCTTC. This codes for CASSQSTGGGYGYTF.

Notes on this clone: A single base separates this from a much larger clone, so it may be a read error. The identical CDR3 is also encoded by other nucleotide sequences in the sample. The chain combines TRBV7-2 with TRBJ1-2; 9 bases match TRBD1. The CDR3 is 13 residues long. Trimming removed 4 bases from V and 4 bases from J; junction bases left unmatched: 1. Germline loops: CDR1 SGHTA, CDR2 FQGNSA. CDR3 region: CASSSGQGYGYTF. CDR3 DNA sequence: TGTGCCAGCAGCTCGGGACAGGGCTATGGCTACACCTTC.

The chain has TRBV4-3 and TRBJ1-4, with a possible D match to TRBD1 (5 bases). The CDR3 runs to 15 residues. Germline V CDR1 and CDR2: LGHNA, YSLEER. Trimming left V 0 bases short and J 6 bases short, with 11 bases between. CDR3: CASSQEGGADEKLFF. The CDR3 DNA follows: TGCGCCAGCAGCCAAGAAGGAGGGGCCGATGAAAAACTGTTTTTT.

This chain joins TRBV7-3 and TRBJ2-1; 14 nucleotides agree with TRBD2. V shed 4 bases, J shed 6 bases, and the junction held 2 bases outside the gene matches. Germline CDR1 is SGHTA and CDR2 is FQGTGA. The CDR3 has 15 amino acids. CDR3 sequence reads: CASSSTSGRVNEQFF. The CDR3 DNA reads as TGTGCCAGCAGCTCGACTAGCGGGAGGGTCAATGAGCAGTTCTTC.

The chain joins TRBV30 to TRBJ1-1, with 8 bases that match TRBD1. CDR3 length: 13 amino acids. The germline gives CDR1 GTSNPN, CDR2 SVGIG (reference sequence). The ends lost 5 bases at V and 4 bases at J; junction bases unmatched: 6. The CDR3 nucleotides are TGTGCCTGGGGCACAGGGGGAGGCACTGAAGCTTTCTTT. It is translated as CAWGTGGGTEAFF.

The J gene is TRBJ2-7, the V gene TRBV7-2; maybe TRBD2 (7 bases). Germline-derived CDR1 and CDR2 are SGHTA and FQGNSA. The CDR3 consists of 13 residues. V shed 5 bases and J shed 5 bases, with 13 bases lying between them. The CDR3 DNA reads TGTGCCAGCAGCGTTCGGGGGGCTAACGAGCAGTACTTC. It codes for CASSVRGANEQYF.

This clone was counted between two and nine times. CDR3 protein: CASSRDSSLGYTF. The CDR3 DNA sequence: TGTGCCAGCTCACGGGACAGCTCCCTAGGCTACACCTTC. V is TRBV18 and J is TRBJ1-2; TRBD1 agrees at 7 bases. Trimming cost V 4 bases and J 8 bases; bases outside gene matches: 7. Germline assignment: CDR1 KGHSH and CDR2 LQKENI. This CDR3 region has 13 residues. The complete variable domain, with remaining parts taken from reference TRBV18 and TRBJ1-2, reads NAGVMQNPRHLVRRRGQEARLRCSPMKGHSHVYWYRQLPEEGLKFMVYLQKENIIDESGMPKERFSAEFPKEGPSILRIQQVVRGDSAAYFCASSRDSSLGYTFGSGTRLTVV.

Worth noting for this clone: This may be a read error, as it is one base from a much larger clone. This rearrangement joins TRBV7-8 to TRBJ1-1; D is perhaps TRBD1 (5 bases). The CDR3 consists of 13 residues. The V end was cut by 5 bases, the J end by 1 base, with 8 bases between. In germline, CDR1 is SGHVS, CDR2 FQNEAQ. The CDR3 reads CASSADRNTEAFF. In nucleotides, the CDR3 is TGTGCCAGCAGCGCCGACAGGAACACTGAAGCTTTCTTT.

The V call is TRBV10-3, the J call TRBJ2-5, with TRBD2 identical over 9 bases. The CDR3 is 14 residues long. V trimming: 6 bases; J trimming: 5 bases; junction bases outside the gene matches: 7. The germline V gene encodes CDR1 ENHRY and CDR2 SYGVKD. In DNA form, the CDR3 reads TGTGCCATCAGCCCGGGACTAGCTTGGGAGACCCAGTACTTC. Its protein product is CAISPGLAWETQYF.

The chain uses TRBV7-9 and TRBJ2-7; D not resolved. With 3 bases removed from V and 10 bases from J, the gap between germline ends came to 13 bases. Germline V gene data show CDR1 as SEHNR and CDR2 as FQNEAQ (reference sequence). The CDR3 extends over 12 amino acids. The CDR3 spells CASSLGATRQYF. The CDR3 region has the DNA TGTGCCAGCAGCTTGGGTGCTACGAGACAGTACTTC.

This chain links TRBV5-5 with TRBJ2-7; D possibly corresponds to TRBD1 (6 bases). Germline CDR1 and CDR2: SGHKS and YYEKEE (reference sequence). Trimming pared 4 bases from V and 3 bases from J, leaving 20 bases between. The CDR3 has 16 residues. The CDR3, as DNA: TGTGCCAGCAGCGATATACCAGGGGCCCTTGGCTACGAGCAGTACTTC. As protein: CASSDIPGALGYEQYF.

The chain is built from TRBV5-1 and TRBJ2-7, with TRBD2 matching 8 bases. V lost 1 base and J lost 1; bases outside the gene matches: 7. This CDR3 region has 16 residues. From germline, CDR1 is SGHRS and CDR2 YFSETQ. The DNA for the CDR3 is TGCGCCAGCAGCTTGCCGGGGGGGCCATGGTCCTACGAGCAGTACTTC. Amino acids: CASSLPGGPWSYEQYF.